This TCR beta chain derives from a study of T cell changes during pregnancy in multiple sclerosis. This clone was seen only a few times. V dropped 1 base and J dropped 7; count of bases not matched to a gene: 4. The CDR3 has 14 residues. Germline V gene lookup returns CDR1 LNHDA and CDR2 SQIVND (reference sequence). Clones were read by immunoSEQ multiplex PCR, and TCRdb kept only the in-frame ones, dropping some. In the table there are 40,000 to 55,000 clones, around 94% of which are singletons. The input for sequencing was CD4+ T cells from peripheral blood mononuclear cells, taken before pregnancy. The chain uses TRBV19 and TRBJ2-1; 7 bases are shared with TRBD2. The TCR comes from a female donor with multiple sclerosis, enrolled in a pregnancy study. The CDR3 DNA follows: TGTGCCAGTAGTATAGGCCTAGCGGAGAATGAGCAGTTCTTC. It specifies CASSIGLAENEQFF.